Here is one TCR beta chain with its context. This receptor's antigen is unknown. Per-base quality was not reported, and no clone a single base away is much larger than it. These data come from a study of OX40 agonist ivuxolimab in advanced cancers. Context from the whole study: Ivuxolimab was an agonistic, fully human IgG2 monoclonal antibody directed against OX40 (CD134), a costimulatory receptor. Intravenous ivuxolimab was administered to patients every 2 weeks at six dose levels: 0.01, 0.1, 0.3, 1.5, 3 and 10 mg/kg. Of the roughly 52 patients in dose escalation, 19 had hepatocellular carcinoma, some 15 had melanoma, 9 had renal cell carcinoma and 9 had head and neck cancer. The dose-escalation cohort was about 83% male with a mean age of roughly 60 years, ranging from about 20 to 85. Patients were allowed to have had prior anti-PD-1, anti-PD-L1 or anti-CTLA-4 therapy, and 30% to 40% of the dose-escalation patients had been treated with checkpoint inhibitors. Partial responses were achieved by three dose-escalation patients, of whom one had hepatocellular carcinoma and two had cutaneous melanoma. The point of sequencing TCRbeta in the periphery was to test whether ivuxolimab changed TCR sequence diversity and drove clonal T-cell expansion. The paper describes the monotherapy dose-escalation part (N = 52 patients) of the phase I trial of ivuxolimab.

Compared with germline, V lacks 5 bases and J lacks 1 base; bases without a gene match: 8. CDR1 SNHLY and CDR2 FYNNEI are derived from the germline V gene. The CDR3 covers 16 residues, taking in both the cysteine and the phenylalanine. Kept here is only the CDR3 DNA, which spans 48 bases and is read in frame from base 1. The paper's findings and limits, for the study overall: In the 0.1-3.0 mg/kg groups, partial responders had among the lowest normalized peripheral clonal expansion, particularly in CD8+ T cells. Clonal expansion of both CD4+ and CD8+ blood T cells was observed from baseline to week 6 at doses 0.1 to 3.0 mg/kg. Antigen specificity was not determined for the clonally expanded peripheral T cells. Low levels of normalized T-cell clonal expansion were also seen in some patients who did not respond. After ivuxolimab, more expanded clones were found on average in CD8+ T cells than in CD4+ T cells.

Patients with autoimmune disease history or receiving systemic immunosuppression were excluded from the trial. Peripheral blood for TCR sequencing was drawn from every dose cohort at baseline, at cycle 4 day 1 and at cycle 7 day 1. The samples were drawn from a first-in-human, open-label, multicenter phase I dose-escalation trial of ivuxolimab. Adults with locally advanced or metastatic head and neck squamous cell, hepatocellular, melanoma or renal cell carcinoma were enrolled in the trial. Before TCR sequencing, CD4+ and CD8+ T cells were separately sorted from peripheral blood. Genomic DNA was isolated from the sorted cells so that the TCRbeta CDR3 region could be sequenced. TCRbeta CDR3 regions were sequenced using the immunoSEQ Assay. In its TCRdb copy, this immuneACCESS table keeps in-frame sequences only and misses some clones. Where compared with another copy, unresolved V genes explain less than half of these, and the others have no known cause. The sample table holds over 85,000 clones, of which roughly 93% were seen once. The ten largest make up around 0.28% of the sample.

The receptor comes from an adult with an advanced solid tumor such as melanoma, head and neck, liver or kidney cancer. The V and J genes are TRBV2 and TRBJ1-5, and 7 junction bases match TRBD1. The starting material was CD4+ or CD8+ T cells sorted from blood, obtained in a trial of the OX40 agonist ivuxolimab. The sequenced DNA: TGTGCCAGCAGTCTTAGGGGGCAGGGGAGCAATCAGCCCCAGCATTTT. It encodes CASSLRGQGSNQPQHF.